The source of this T cell receptor (beta chain) is a study of response to subunit inactivated influenza vaccine. This clonotype was seen at least ten times. Its antigen remains unknown. Study-level findings and limits: Seasonal influenza vaccination, on each occasion, was suggested by the authors to recruit few new T cells.

The J segment lost 2 bases and the V segment lost 8 bases, leaving 14 bases of the junction unmatched. CDR1 and CDR2 (germline): DFQATT, SNEGSKA (reference sequence). This CDR3 spans 16 amino acids. TCRdb re-analysed the RT-PCR reads in MiXCR, keeping a single row per CDR3 protein. The data contain more than 200,000 distinct CDR3 sequences, over 9% of them singletons. This sequence joins TRBV20-1 and TRBJ2-3; 9 bases are a match to TRBD2. Sequences were derived from non-naive T cells sorted from PBMCs, sampled roughly 2 weeks before vaccination. The TCR originated in a man aged 50 or older who received an inactivated influenza vaccine. The CDR3, as DNA: TGCAGTATCCCGGATAGCGGGAGAACCACCACAGATACGCAGTATTTT. Translating it yields CSIPDSGRTTTDTQYF.